Included here is one T cell receptor beta chain sequence, with context. Its cognate antigen has yet to be identified. No base qualities exist here, and no much larger clone lies one base off it. The collaborating institutions used their own protocols to collect whole blood in K2EDTA tubes. For TCRbeta analysis, collaborators shipped samples in one of three forms: frozen whole blood, isolated PBMCs, or DNA extracted from either of those sample types. The sample belongs to a study of blood T cell repertoires in COVID-19 (dated by TCRdb to 2020 to 2022). Turning to the overall study: The collaborator samples originated in the United States, Italy and Spain and spanned the acute and convalescent phases of COVID-19. The material from the prospective study consisted of cDNA or gDNA derived from T cells, B-cell-depleted T cells, or PBMCs. The dataset comprised deeply sampled blood TCRbeta repertoires from subjects exposed to, actively infected with, or recovered from COVID-19. The repertoires were made available in a free public database intended to serve as a resource for research on the immune response to SARS-CoV-2. Samples were obtained from the ongoing ImmuneRACE study (first 160 participants) and from about 1,300 subjects provided by 6 global collaborators. A de-identified subject ID, COVID-19 status, age in years and sex were almost always included in the sample metadata. HLA class I and class II types, where available, came from metadata supplied by the sample provider rather than from assay-based typing. On the study overall, not on this receptor specifically: The quantity of clinical and demographic metadata differed by source and by participant and was supplied without curation.

From its cysteine to its phenylalanine, the CDR3 spans 12 amino acids. Only CDR3 DNA is held: 36 bases, read in frame from base 1. Trimming at the junction amounts to 1 base on V and 8 bases on J, and the germline ends lie 6 bases apart. The germline V gene gives CDR1 as SGHAT and CDR2 as FQNNGV. TCRbeta CDR3 regions were amplified from genomic DNA using the immunoSEQ Assay, a bias-controlled multiplex PCR. The authors processed their data as follows. Within the assay, amplification of reference gene primers was used to estimate how many nucleated cells each sample contained. Sequence reads were collapsed and filtered to measure the absolute abundance of every unique TCRbeta CDR3 rearrangement. For each sample, productive Simpson clonality was calculated as the square root of Simpson's diversity index across productive rearrangements. Entries here come from immuneACCESS through TCRdb and include only in-frame sequences with V and J called. Some clones fail to appear in such tables; in the studies checked, an unresolved V gene covers under half of the shortfall, and the cause of the remainder is unknown. D and trimming were read from the DNA, whereas the V and J calls and clone size are those reported in that table. Counted in this sample were under 250,000 clones; approximately 78% of them appeared once. Roughly 3.3% of the sample is held by the ten biggest clonotypes.

The sample comprised peripheral blood. The rearranged segments are TRBV11-2 and TRBJ2-1; the D gene remains uncertain. The sequence came from a woman aged 18-30 years with acute or convalescent COVID-19. The DNA sequence follows: TGTGCCAGCAGCTTAGGTCTCGATGAGCAGTTCTTC. Protein translation: CASSLGLDEQFF.